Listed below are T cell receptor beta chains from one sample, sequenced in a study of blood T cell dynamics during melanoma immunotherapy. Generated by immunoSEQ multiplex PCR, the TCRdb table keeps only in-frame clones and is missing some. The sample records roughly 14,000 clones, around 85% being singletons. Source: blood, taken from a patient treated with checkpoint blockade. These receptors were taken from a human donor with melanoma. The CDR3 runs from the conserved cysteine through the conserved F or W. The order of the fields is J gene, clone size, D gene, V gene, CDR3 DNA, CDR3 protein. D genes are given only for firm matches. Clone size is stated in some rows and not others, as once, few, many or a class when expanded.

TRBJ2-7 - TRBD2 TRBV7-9 TGTGCCAGCAGCTTCCCGTCTGCGGGAGAAAAGACCAGTCCTTACGAGCAGTACTTC CASSFPSAGEKTSPYEQYF
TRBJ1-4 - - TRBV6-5 TGTGCCAGCAGTTACGGAAACAGGGTTAATGAAAAACTGTTTTTT CASSYGNRVNEKLFF
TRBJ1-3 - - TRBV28 TGTGCCAGCAGTCCACTGGGGGGGGCTAGATCCGGAAACACCATATATTTT CASSPLGGARSGNTIYF
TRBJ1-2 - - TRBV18 TGTGCCAGCTCACCACCCGCCACAATACATGGCTACACCTTC CASSPPATIHGYTF
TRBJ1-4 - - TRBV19 TGTGCCAGTAGTATCCAGGGACTTGGCGAAAAACTGTTTTTT CASSIQGLGEKLFF
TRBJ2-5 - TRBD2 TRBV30 TGTGCCTGGACTAGCGGGGGGGAGACCCAGTACTTC CAWTSGGETQYF
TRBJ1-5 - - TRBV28 TGTGCCAGCAGTTCCCCCAGGAACCTGGTAGGGCCCCAGCATTTT CASSSPRNLVGPQHF
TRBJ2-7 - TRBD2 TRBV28 TGTGCCAGCAGTTTATGGATAAGCGGACTAGCGGGAGGGACTTACGAGCAGTACTTC CASSLWISGLAGGTYEQYF
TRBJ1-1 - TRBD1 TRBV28 TGTGCCAGCAGCCCCTCGGACAGGATCACTGAAGCTTTCTTT CASSPSDRITEAFF
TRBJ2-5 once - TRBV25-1 TGTGCCAGCAGTGGCAGGGTGTACCAAGAGACCCAGTACTTC CASSGRVYQETQYF
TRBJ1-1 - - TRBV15 TGTGCCACCAGCTATAACACTGAAGCTTTCTTT CATSYNTEAFF
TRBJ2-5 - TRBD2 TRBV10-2 TGCGCCAGTTATGGACTAGCGGGAGACGAGACCCAGTACTTC CASYGLAGDETQYF
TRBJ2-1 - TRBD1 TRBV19 TGTGCCAGTGGGGGGACAGGGGCCTACAATGAGCAGTTCTTC CASGGTGAYNEQFF
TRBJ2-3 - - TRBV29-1 TGCAGCGGGCGTGAAGGGGATACGCAGTATTTT CSGREGDTQYF
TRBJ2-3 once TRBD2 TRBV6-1 TGTGCCAGCAGTGTCATAGCGGGAGGGGCAGATACGCAGTATTTT CASSVIAGGADTQYF
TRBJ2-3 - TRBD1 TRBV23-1 TGCGCCAGCAGTCAAGGTTTTAGGGGGCCGCGACCTCGCACAGATACGCAGTATTTT CASSQGFRGPRPRTDTQYF
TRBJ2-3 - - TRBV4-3 TGCGCCAGCAGCCAAGGGCTAGTCTTCACAGATACGCAGTATTTT CASSQGLVFTDTQYF
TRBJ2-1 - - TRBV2 TGTGCCAGCAGAGGCGGAAGCTCCTACAATGAGCAGTTCTTC CASRGGSSYNEQFF
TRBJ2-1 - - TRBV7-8 TGTGCCAGCAGCCCAGCTGTTCCACTATTTAACAATGAGCAGTTCTTC CASSPAVPLFNNEQFF
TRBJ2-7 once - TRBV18 TGTGCCAGCTCACCAGGCCTGGACGGGGCCTACGAGCAGTACTTC CASSPGLDGAYEQYF
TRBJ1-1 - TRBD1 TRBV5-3 TGTGCCAGAAGCTTGAAGGGGGCTACTGAAGCTTTCTTT CARSLKGATEAFF
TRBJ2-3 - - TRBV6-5 TGTGCCAGCAGTTCAGGGGATGATTTCCGGGATACGCAGTATTTT CASSSGDDFRDTQYF
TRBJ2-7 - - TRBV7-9 TGTGCCAGCAGCTTCCCCCGCGGATACGAGCAGTACTTC CASSFPRGYEQYF
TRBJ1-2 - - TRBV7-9 TGTGCCAGCAGCTTCAACAATGATGGCTACACCTTC CASSFNNDGYTF
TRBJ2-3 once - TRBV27 TGTGCCAGCAGTTTATACGGCCTAGTTTCGTATACGCAGTATTTT CASSLYGLVSYTQYF
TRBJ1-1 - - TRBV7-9 TGTGCCAGCAGCTTAGAGACAGCGAACACTGAAGCTTTCTTT CASSLETANTEAFF
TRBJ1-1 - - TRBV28 TGTGCCAGCAGTATCACAGGAACGCGGGTAGCTTTCTTT CASSITGTRVAFF
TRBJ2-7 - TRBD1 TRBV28 TGTGCCAGCAGTTCCGGGACAGGGTACCTCAAGCAGTACTTC CASSSGTGYLKQYF
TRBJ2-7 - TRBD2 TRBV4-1 TGCGCCAGCAGCCAGGACAACCGACTAGCGGGAGGTCGGCAGTACTTC CASSQDNRLAGGRQYF
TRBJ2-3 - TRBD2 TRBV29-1 TGCAGCGTGGGGAGGGGACTAGCGGGAGTAACAGATACGCAGTATTTT CSVGRGLAGVTDTQYF
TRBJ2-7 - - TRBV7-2 TGTGCCAGTAGCCGAGGGGCTAGCGTCTCCTACGAGCAGTACTTC CASSRGASVSYEQYF
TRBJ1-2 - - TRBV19 TGTGCCAGTAGTATGAGGAGGGGTGATGGCTACACCTTC CASSMRRGDGYTF
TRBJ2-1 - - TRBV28 TGTGCCAGCAGCTCCGGGACTCTCGTGGTCGGTGAGCAGTTCTTC CASSSGTLVVGEQFF
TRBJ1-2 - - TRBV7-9 TGTGCCAGCAGCTTGTCGACAGATGGCTACACCTTC CASSLSTDGYTF
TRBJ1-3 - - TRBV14 TGTGCCAGCAGCCAGTTTGGTCCGGGAAACACCATATATTTT CASSQFGPGNTIYF
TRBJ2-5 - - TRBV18 TGTGCCAGCTCCCCCAGCCGGCAGGGTCGAGGTCAAGAGACCCAGTACTTC CASSPSRQGRGQETQYF
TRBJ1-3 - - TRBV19 TGTGCCAGTAGTCAGACCCGACCGGGTTCCTCTGGAAACACCATATATTTT CASSQTRPGSSGNTIYF
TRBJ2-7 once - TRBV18 TGTGCCAGCTCTAGGTCCCGGGACGAGCAGTACTTC CASSRSRDEQYF
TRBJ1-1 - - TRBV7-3 TGTGCCAGCAGCTTCGTCGGTGGCGCTGAAGCTTTCTTT CASSFVGGAEAFF
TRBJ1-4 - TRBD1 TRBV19 TGTGCCAGTACCCCGGGACAGGGGACTGAAAAACTGTTTTTT CASTPGQGTEKLFF
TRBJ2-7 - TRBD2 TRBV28 TGTGCCAGCAGTTTACCCGTCCTAGCGGGAGGTCTCTCCTACGAGCAGTACTTC CASSLPVLAGGLSYEQYF
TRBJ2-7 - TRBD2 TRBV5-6 TGTGCCAGCAGCTTGATAGAGACTAGCGGGAATTATGACGAGCAGTACTTC CASSLIETSGNYDEQYF
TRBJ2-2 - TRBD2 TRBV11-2 TGTGCCAGCAGCCGACTAGCGGGGGAGCTGTTTTTT CASSRLAGELFF
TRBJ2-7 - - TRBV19 TGTGCCAGTAGTGGCAGGGTAAACGAGCAGTACTTC CASSGRVNEQYF
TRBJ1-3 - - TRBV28 TGTGCCAGCAGCTTCCGGGGGGCCGGCACCATATATTTT CASSFRGAGTIYF
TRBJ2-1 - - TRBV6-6 TGTGCCAGTAAAAAGGAGGGTGAGCAGTTCTTC CASKKEGEQFF
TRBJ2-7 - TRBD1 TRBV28 TGTGCCACCAGCGATCCAGGGGGCTCATTATACGAGCAGTACTTC CATSDPGGSLYEQYF
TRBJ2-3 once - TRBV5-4 TGTGCCAGCAGGCTTGGGTCAGAAACCCGCACAGATACGCAGTATTTT CASRLGSETRTDTQYF
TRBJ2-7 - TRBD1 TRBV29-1 TGCAGCGGTGGGGACAGGGAGCAGTACTTC CSGGDREQYF
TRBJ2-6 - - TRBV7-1 TGTGCCAGCAGCTTAGCTTTTACAGACAACGTCCTGACTTTC CASSLAFTDNVLTF
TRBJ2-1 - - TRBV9 TGTGCCAGCAGCGCGGGGGATTCCTCCTACAATGAGCAGTTCTTC CASSAGDSSYNEQFF
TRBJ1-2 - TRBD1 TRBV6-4 TGTGCCAGCATATGCACCAGGGGGCACGGCTACACCTTC CASICTRGHGYTF